This TCR beta chain stems from a study of blood T cell repertoires in COVID-19. V lost 0 bases and J lost 6, with 9 bases in between. Per germline, CDR1 LGHNA and CDR2 YSLEER. The CDR3 is 13 residues long. Seattle's cohort entered during active infection and was followed longitudinally. This table comes from immunoSEQ multiplex PCR, and its TCRdb copy is limited to in-frame clones, with some not included. The sample includes fewer than 65,000 clones, over 75% of them seen just once. This TCR was recovered from a woman aged 55-69 years with COVID-19, enrolled during active disease. Sequencing was carried out using peripheral blood. The rearrangement uses TRBV4-3 and TRBJ2-7; D perhaps matches TRBD1 (6 bases). CDR3 sequence (DNA): TGCGCCAGCAGCCAAGAAGGGGGTCGCGAGCAGTACTTC. This encodes CASSQEGGREQYF.